This T cell receptor beta chain was obtained from a study of Graves' ophthalmopathy and Graves' hyperthyroidism. General study points: The authors also found most expanded thyroid clonotypes above 0.001 frequency in blood.

The sample holds many counts of this clonotype. Antigen: not known. The CDR3 is 16 residues long. Germline assignment: CDR1 SGHAT and CDR2 FQNNGV. Unmatched junction bases numbered 8, after V lost 7 bases and J lost 2 bases. An approximately 9.8 ml volume of fresh peripheral blood provided the PBMCs. CDR3 regions of TCR beta were amplified from RNA transcripts. HTBI-primed RT-PCR formed the first round, and a multiplex PCR formed the second. A single record per CDR3 protein comes from TCRdb applying MiXCR to the multiplex PCR reads. The sample includes roughly 300,000 distinct CDR3 sequences, 17% of them seen just once.

The V gene is TRBV11-2, the J gene TRBJ2-2; 9 nucleotides align to TRBD1. This TCR was recovered from an adult man with Graves' ophthalmopathy. Sequencing used peripheral blood. Here the CDR3 DNA reads TGTGCCAGCACCAACAACAGGGGGCGAAACACCGGGGAGCTGTTTTTT. Residues: CASTNNRGRNTGELFF.